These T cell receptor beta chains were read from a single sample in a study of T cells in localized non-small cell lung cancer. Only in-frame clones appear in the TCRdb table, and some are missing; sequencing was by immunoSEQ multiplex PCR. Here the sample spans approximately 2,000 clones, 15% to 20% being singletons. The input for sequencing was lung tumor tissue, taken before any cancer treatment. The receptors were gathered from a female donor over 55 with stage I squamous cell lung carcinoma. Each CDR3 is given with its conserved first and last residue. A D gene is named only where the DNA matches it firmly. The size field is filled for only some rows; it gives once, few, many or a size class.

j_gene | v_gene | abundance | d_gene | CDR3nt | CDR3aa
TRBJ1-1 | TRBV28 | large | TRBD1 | TGTGCCAGCAGGACTAGACAGGGATACACTGAAGCTTTCTTT | CASRTRQGYTEAFF
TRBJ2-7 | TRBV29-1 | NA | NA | TGCAGCGTGAAATTCCGGGACCCCCCGTACGAGCAGTACTTC | CSVKFRDPPYEQYF
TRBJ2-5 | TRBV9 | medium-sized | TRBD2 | TGTGCCAGCAGCCACGGACTAGTCAAAGGAGAGACCCAGTACTTC | CASSHGLVKGETQYF
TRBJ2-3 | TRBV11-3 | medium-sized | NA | TGTGCCAGCAGCCCAGGCGCGGGGTACACAGATACGCAGTATTTT | CASSPGAGYTDTQYF
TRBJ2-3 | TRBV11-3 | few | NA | TGTGCCAGCAGCTACCTAGCGAACACAGATACGCAGTATTTT | CASSYLANTDTQYF
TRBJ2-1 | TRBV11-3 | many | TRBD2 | TGTGCCAGCACCACCGGGACTAGCGGATACAATGAGCAGTTCTTC | CASTTGTSGYNEQFF
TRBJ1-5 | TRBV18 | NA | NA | TGTGCCAGCTCACCCTATAATCAGCCCCAGCATTTT | CASSPYNQPQHF
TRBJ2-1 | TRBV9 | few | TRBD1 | TGTGCCAGCAGCGAACGGGACAGGGAGGTCAATGAGCAGTTCTTC | CASSERDREVNEQFF
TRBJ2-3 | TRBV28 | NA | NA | TGTGCCAGCAGGGGAACAGTAGTGGGCACAGATACGCAGTATTTT | CASRGTVVGTDTQYF
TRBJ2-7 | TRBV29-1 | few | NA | TGCAGCGACGGGTCGGATTCCAGCTCCTACGAGCAGTACTTC | CSDGSDSSSYEQYF